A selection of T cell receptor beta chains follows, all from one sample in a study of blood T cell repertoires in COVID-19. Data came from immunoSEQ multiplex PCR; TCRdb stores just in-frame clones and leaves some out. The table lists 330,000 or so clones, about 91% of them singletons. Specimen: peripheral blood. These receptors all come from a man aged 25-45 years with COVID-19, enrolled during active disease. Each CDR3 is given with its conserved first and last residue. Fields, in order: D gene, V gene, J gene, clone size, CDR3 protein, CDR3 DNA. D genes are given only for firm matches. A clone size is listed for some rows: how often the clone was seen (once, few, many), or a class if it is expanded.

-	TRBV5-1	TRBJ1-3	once	CASSLGLAGNTIYF	TGCGCCAGCAGCTTGGGGCTAGCAGGAAACACCATATATTTT
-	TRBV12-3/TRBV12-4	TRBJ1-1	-	CASSLRGGIAAFF	TGTGCCAGCAGTTTACGAGGGGGAATCGCCGCTTTCTTT
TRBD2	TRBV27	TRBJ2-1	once	CASSLAGGTFSYNEQFF	TGTGCCAGCAGTTTAGCGGGAGGGACTTTTTCCTACAATGAGCAGTTCTTC
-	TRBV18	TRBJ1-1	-	CASSPREGVGTEAFF	TGTGCCAGCTCACCACGTGAGGGCGTGGGCACTGAAGCTTTCTTT
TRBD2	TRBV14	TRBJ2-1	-	CASSRSGTTYNEQFF	TGTGCCAGCAGCCGATCCGGGACTACATACAATGAGCAGTTCTTC
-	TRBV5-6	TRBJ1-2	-	CASSPGGTVPYGYTF	TGTGCCAGCAGCCCGGGAGGGACGGTCCCCTATGGCTACACCTTC
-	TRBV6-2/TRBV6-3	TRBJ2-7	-	CASSVQGGFQYF	TGTGCCAGCAGTGTCCAGGGCGGTTTTCAGTACTTC
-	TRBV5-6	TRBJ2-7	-	CASSLGSGYEQYF	TGTGCCAGCAGCTTGGGTTCAGGCTACGAGCAGTACTTC
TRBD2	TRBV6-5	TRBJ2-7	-	CASSYSVAGVGYEQYF	TGTGCCAGCAGTTACTCGGTAGCGGGAGTCGGGTACGAGCAGTACTTC
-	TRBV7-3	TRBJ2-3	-	CASSPPRHLASTDTQYF	TGTGCCAGCAGCCCCCCCAGACACCTCGCAAGCACAGATACGCAGTATTTT
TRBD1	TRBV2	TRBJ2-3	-	CASAQGETTDTQYF	TGTGCCAGCGCCCAGGGGGAAACAACAGATACGCAGTATTTT
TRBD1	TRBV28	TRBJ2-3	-	CASRRARTGGPDTQYF	TGTGCCAGCAGACGAGCCCGGACAGGGGGCCCAGATACGCAGTATTTT
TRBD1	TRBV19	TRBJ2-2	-	CASSPDRGNGELFF	TGTGCCAGTAGCCCGGACAGGGGGAACGGGGAGCTGTTTTTT
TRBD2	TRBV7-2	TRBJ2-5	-	CASSLGGTSGGPRETQYF	TGTGCCAGCAGCCTAGGGGGGACTAGCGGGGGCCCTCGAGAGACCCAGTACTTC
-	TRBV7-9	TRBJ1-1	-	CASSLELNTEAFF	TGTGCCAGCAGCTTAGAGCTGAACACTGAAGCTTTCTTT
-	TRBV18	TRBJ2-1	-	CASSQNLANSDNEQFF	TGTGCCAGCTCACAAAATCTAGCGAATTCCGACAATGAGCAGTTCTTC
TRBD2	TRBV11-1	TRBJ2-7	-	CASSPGEGSGFYEQYF	TGTGCCAGCAGTCCCGGGGAAGGTAGCGGGTTCTACGAGCAGTACTTC
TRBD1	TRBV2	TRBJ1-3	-	CASSVDRANTIYF	TGTGCCAGCAGTGTGGACAGGGCCAACACCATATATTTT
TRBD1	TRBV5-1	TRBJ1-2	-	CASSLGDRGYGYTF	TGCGCCAGCAGCTTGGGGGACAGGGGCTATGGCTACACCTTC
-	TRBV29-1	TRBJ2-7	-	CSVGGPNYEQYF	TGCAGCGTTGGTGGGCCCAACTACGAGCAGTACTTC
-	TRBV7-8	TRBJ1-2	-	CASSLQGAYGYTF	TGTGCCAGCAGCTTGCAAGGGGCCTATGGCTACACCTTC
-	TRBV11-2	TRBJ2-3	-	CASSLERDTQYF	TGTGCCAGCAGCTTAGAGCGGGATACGCAGTATTTT
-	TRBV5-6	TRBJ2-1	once	CASSLPLSSYNEQFF	TGTGCCAGCAGCTTGCCCCTTAGCTCCTACAATGAGCAGTTCTTC
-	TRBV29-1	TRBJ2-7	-	CSTCNSGYEQYF	TGCAGCACTTGCAATTCCGGGTACGAGCAGTACTTC
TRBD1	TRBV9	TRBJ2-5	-	CASSVLQGAGGETQYF	TGTGCCAGCAGCGTCTTACAGGGGGCAGGAGGGGAGACCCAGTACTTC
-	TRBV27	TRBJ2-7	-	CASAAQLYSSYEQYF	TGTGCCAGCGCTGCACAGCTTTACTCTTCCTACGAGCAGTACTTC
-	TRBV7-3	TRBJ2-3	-	CASSLGPINTDTQYF	TGTGCCAGCAGCTTAGGCCCGATAAACACAGATACGCAGTATTTT
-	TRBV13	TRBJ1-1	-	CASSLGREGRNTEAFF	TGTGCCAGCAGCTTAGGTAGGGAGGGGAGGAACACTGAAGCTTTCTTT
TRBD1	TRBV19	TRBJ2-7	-	CASKPTGSDEQYF	TGTGCCAGTAAACCGACAGGGAGCGACGAGCAGTACTTC
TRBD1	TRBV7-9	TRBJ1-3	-	CASSPSHRGSTIYF	TGTGCCAGCAGCCCTAGCCACAGGGGCTCCACCATATATTTT
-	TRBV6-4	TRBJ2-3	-	CASSDSRGGTDTQYF	TGTGCCAGCAGTGACTCCAGGGGTGGCACAGATACGCAGTATTTT
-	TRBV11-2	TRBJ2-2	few	CASSLLARAGELFF	TGTGCCAGCAGCTTACTAGCGCGCGCCGGGGAGCTGTTTTTT
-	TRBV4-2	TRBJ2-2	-	CASSPPGQHTGELFF	TGTGCCAGCAGCCCACCGGGACAACACACCGGGGAGCTGTTTTTT
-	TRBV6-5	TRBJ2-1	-	CASSPTGNSYNEQFF	TGTGCCAGCAGTCCCACCGGGAATTCCTACAATGAGCAGTTCTTC